The clone carrying this TCR beta chain was counted between two and nine times. Its antigen is not identified. Genomic DNA template from tumor biopsies or peripheral blood, roughly 616 ng to 6,500 ng input. Only in-frame clones appear in the TCRdb table, and some are missing; sequencing was by immunoSEQ multiplex PCR. The sample contains 45,000 or so clones, around 85% of which appear only once. These data are taken from a study of T cells in tumors after PD-1 blockade. Study at large: During anti-PD-1 treatment, some patients continued daily vismodegib 150 mg. Peripheral blood samples averaged around 38,000 unique clonotypes and some 120,000 templates.

Whole-study findings and limits: Blood contained about two fifths of the tumor's TCR clonotypes.

This sequence was found in a human donor with advanced basal cell or squamous cell carcinoma (not recorded which). The sequencing here drew on PBMCs, taken before anti-PD-1 therapy.

The CDR3 bases are TGTGCCAGCAGAGGGGACGGGGTGATCTACGAGCAGTACTTC. Protein: CASRGDGVIYEQYF. The chain is built from TRBV6-5 and TRBJ2-7; the D call may be TRBD1 or TRBD2 (5 bases each). Germline V gene sequence: CDR1 MNHEY, CDR2 SVGAGI. Trimming stripped 6 bases from V and 3 bases from J, with 15 bases between. CDR3 length: 14 residues.